The TCR beta chain described here comes from a study of shared clonotypes between healthy human individuals (dated by TCRdb to between 2020 and 2021). Describing the broader study: The cohort comprised two women and a few men aged 18 to 49 years. For each donor, CD4 naive and CD4 memory were each run on three plates, CD8 naive on two plates, and CD8 memory on one plate. To estimate repertoire size and how much clonotype sharing occurs between individuals, the study deeply sequenced the blood TCR repertoires of five healthy adults. To increase sequencing depth and limit assay-specific biases, TCR repertoire library preparation and sequencing were carried out by different laboratories using diverse techniques. Per donor, leukapheresis produced somewhere between about 0.94 and 9.5 billion PBMCs. The paper as a whole reports these results and caveats: Sharing across a handful of donors was observed for 5% to 6.5% of naive CD4, over 3% of naive CD8, 2.3% of memory CD4, and roughly 0.4% of memory CD8 clonotypes. Higher generation probabilities were observed for clonotypes shared by all four sorted-subset donors than for non-shared clonotypes. Even with the large sequencing depth, rarefaction of the sorted-subset datasets indicated that sequencing was incomplete. Larger estimated clonotype richness was generally found for naive subsets than for memory subsets. Sampling was limited to blood, and TCR repertoires in tissue likely differ from TCR repertoires in blood. The small number of donors limited the genetic and exposure-history diversity represented. Pairwise subsampling indicated that sequencing depth was expected to affect the degree of clonotype sharing among donors.

A note on this clone: Its binding antigen is unknown. Base quality data are lacking; no much larger clone is found one base away.

Using the deep immunoSEQ assay, TCR CDR3 regions were amplified from genomic DNA by multiplex PCR. Genomic DNA extracted from each cell subset was distributed evenly over all wells of several immunoSEQ 96-well plates, and each plate served as one replicate. For sorted subsets, each replicate PCR was loaded with 200 ng genomic DNA, equivalent to 25,000 to 35,000 T cell genomes. Purified libraries were quantified with a Qubit 3.0 fluorometer, sized on a Bioanalyzer 2100, and re-quantified with the KAPA Library Quantification kit. Each immunoSEQ 96-well plate was sequenced on its own single-read 150-cycle Illumina NextSeq 550 flow cell. The study's processing was this. Because only junctional sequences without quality scores were contained in the immunoSEQ output, filtering matching that applied to full-length reads could not be performed. Sequences were annotated with PyIR, a Python wrapper for IgBLAST v1.9, using IMGT germline references to assign V/J genes and CDR3. Reads were removed for weak V/J assignments (E-value above 1e-6), missing CDR3, stop codons, out-of-frame junctions, or ambiguous translated residues. A V3J clonotype was defined by an identical inferred V gene, J gene, and CDR3 amino acid sequence. To compute the percentage overlap between repertoires, the number of shared unique clonotypes was divided by the size of the smaller repertoire. Richness of each repertoire was evaluated using RTK rarefaction, the Chao1 estimator, and Recon v2.1 estimates of unobserved clonotypes. Generation probabilities were computed with OLGA for all TCRbeta clonotypes obtained by the gDNA method from a handful of donors. TCRdb obtained this table from immuneACCESS and retained in-frame rearrangements with V and J assigned. These tables miss some clones; where compared with another copy, unresolved V genes account for less than half of the shortfall, and the remainder is unexplained. From that table come the V and J calls and clone size; the DNA was used to work out D and trimming. Counted in this sample were roughly 2.4 million clones; about 94% of them appeared once. The leading ten clones occupy roughly 0.13% of the sample.

CDR1 and CDR2 were assigned from the germline V gene as SGHVS and FQNEAQ. Its CDR3 holds 14 amino acids, cysteine through phenylalanine. The retained sequence is limited to the CDR3, 42 bases, with the frame set at the first base. The germline V and J ends show losses of 4 bases and 3 bases respectively, and no gene match explains 5 bases of the junction. Donors were healthy HIV-negative adults with no recently reported acute infections or vaccinations. Every donor was a Caucasian adult residing in Nashville, Tennessee, USA. CD4+ T cells were enriched by magnetic negative selection; naive cells were then positively selected on CD45RA, and the negative fraction formed the memory subset. After blood collection by leukapheresis, PBMCs were isolated using Ficoll-Histopaque density gradient centrifugation and then cryopreserved in the vapor phase of liquid nitrogen. Purity and quantity of every magnetically sorted T cell population were checked by analytical flow cytometry. Each sorted fraction had its genomic DNA isolated and then quantified by UV absorbance on a Nanodrop 2000c.

What was sequenced was naive CD4+ T cells sorted from blood. Per the publication, the cell subset or site label means: CD45RA+ positively selected. The chain was built from TRBV7-8 and TRBJ2-7, with 8 central nucleotides matching TRBD1. This clonotype originated in a man aged 18-30 years in good health. The CDR3 has the sequence CASSWGQVNYEQYF. The DNA reads as follows: TGTGCCAGCAGCTGGGGACAGGTAAACTACGAGCAGTACTTC.